The sample holds many counts of the clone carrying this T cell receptor beta chain. Its target is not known. Germline CDR1 and CDR2: LGHDT and YNNKEL (reference sequence). V was pared by 0 bases and J by 1 base, with 14 bases between. The CDR3 sequence is 17 residues long. This entry belongs to a study of T cells in Graves' hyperthyroidism and ophthalmopathy. The CDR3 regions of TCR beta were amplified from RNA transcripts. The HTBI primer set served for first-round RT-PCR of the TCR CDR3. Each CDR3 protein gets one entry after TCRdb re-called the multiplex PCR reads with MiXCR. In the table there are hundreds of thousands of distinct CDR3 sequences, roughly 15% of which are singletons. Active moderate-to-severe ophthalmopathy, Clinical Activity Score at least 3, NOSPECS at least 4, under 3 months' duration. The study based diagnoses on clinical symptoms, serum thyroxine and TRAb, thyroid ultrasound and orbital computed tomography.

Overall study results and limits: Patients with ophthalmopathy were separated from those with stable hyperthyroidism by a 13 V-J model.

The chain employs TRBV3-1 and TRBJ2-3; D perhaps matches TRBD2 (6 bases). This sequence was found in a woman in her forties with Graves' ophthalmopathy. Sequencing was carried out using blood. The CDR3 DNA is TGTGCCAGCAGCCAAGAGCTTGGGAGCGGGCGCACAGATACGCAGTATTTT. Amino acid sequence: CASSQELGSGRTDTQYF.